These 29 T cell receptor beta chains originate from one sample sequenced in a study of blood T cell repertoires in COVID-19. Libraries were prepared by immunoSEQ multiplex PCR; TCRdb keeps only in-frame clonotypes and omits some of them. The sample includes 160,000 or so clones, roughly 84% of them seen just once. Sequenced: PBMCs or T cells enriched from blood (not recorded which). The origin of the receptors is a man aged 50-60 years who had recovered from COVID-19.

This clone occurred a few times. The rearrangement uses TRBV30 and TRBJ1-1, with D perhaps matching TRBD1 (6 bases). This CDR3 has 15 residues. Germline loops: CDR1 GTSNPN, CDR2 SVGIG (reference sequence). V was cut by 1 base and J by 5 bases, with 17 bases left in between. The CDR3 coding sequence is TGTGCCTGGAGTGGGTTGGGGGGGCTTTCGACTGAAGCTTTCTTT. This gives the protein CAWSGLGGLSTEAFF.

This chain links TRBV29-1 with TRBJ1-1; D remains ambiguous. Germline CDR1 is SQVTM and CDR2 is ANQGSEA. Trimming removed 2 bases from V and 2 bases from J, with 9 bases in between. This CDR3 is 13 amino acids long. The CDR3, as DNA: TGCAGCGTTGAACCAGGTTATAACACTGAAGCTTTCTTT. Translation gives CSVEPGYNTEAFF.

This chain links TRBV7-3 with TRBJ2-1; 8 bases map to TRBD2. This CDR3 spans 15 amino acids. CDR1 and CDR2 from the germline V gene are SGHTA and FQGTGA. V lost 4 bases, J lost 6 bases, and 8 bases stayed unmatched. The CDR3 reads CASSSSRGGLNEQFF. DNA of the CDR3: TGTGCCAGCAGCTCCTCTCGGGGGGGCCTCAATGAGCAGTTCTTC. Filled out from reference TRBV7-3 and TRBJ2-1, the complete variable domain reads GAGVSQTPSNKVTEKGKYVELRCDPISGHTALYWYRQSLGQGPEFLIYFQGTGAADDSGLPNDRFFAVRPEGSVSTLKIQRTERGDSAVYLCASSSSRGGLNEQFFGPGTRLTVL.

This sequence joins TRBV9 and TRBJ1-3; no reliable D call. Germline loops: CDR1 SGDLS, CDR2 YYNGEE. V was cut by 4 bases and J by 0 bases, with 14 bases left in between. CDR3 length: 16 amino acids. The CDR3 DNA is TGTGCCAGCAGCTTCAAAGCGACGGCCTCTGGAAACACCATATATTTT. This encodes CASSFKATASGNTIYF.

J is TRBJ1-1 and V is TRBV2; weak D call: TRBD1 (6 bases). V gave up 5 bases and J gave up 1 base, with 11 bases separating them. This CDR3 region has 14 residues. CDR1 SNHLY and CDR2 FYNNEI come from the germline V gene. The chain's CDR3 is CASSKTGQNTEAFF. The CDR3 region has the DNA TGTGCCAGCAGTAAGACAGGACAGAACACTGAAGCTTTCTTT.

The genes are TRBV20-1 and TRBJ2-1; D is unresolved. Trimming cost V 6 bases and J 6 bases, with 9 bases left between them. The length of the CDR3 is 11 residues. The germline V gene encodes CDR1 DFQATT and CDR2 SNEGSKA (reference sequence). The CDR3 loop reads CSALSRNEQFF. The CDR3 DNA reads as TGCAGTGCCCTGAGCCGCAATGAGCAGTTCTTC.

The CDR3 loop reads CASSYSGQVYNEQFF. In DNA form, the CDR3 reads TGTGCCAGCAGTTACTCGGGACAGGTGTACAATGAGCAGTTCTTC. The rearrangement links TRBV6-5 to TRBJ2-1; 8 nucleotides align to TRBD1. CDR3 length: 15 residues. The V gene end was trimmed by 0 bases and the J gene end by 4 bases; junction bases not matched to a gene: 2. CDR1 and CDR2 from the germline V gene are MNHEY and SVGAGI.

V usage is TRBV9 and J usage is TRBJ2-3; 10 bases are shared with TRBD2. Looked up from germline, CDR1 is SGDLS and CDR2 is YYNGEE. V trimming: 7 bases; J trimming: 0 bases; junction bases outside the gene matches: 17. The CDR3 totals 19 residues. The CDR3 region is CASARGGTSAFPSTDTQYF. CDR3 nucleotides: TGTGCCAGCGCCCGAGGGGGGACTAGCGCCTTCCCTAGCACAGATACGCAGTATTTT.

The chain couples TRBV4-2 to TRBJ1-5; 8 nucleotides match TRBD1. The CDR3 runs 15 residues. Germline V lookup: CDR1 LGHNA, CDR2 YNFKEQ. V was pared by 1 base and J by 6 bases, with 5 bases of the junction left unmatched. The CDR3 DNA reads TGTGCCAGCAGCCAAGGAGGACAGGGCGGTCAGCCCCAGCATTTT. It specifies CASSQGGQGGQPQHF.

The CDR3 bases are TGTGCCAGCAGCGCGACAGGGGTCACCGGGGAGCTGTTTTTT. It specifies CASSATGVTGELFF. V gene TRBV9 combines with J gene TRBJ2-2; 8 bases are shared with TRBD1. Looked up from germline, CDR1 is SGDLS and CDR2 is YYNGEE. The CDR3 extends over 14 amino acids. V was clipped by 3 bases and J by 4 bases; unmatched bases: 2.

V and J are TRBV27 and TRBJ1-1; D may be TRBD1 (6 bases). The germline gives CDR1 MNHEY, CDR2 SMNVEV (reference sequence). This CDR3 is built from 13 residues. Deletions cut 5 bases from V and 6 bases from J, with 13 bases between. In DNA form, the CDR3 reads TGTGCCAGCAGTCGTCAGGGGAGGGCTGAAGCTTTCTTT. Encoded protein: CASSRQGRAEAFF.

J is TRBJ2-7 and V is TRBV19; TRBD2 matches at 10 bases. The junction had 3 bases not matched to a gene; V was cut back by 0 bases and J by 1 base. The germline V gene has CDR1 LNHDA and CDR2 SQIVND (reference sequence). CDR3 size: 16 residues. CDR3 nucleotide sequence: TGTGCCAGTAGTATAGATCGGACTAGCGGATCCTACGAGCAGTACTTC. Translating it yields CASSIDRTSGSYEQYF.

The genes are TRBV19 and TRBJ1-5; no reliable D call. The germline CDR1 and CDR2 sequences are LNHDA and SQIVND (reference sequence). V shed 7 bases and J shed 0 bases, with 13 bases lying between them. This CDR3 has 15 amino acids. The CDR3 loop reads CASTAIAYSNQPQHF. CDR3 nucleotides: TGTGCCAGTACCGCGATCGCTTATAGCAATCAGCCCCAGCATTTT.

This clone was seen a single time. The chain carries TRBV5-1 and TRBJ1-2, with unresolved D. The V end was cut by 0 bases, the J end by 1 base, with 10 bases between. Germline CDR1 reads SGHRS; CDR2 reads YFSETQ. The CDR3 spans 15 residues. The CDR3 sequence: CASSLVGRNNYGYTF. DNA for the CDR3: TGCGCCAGCAGCTTGGTGGGGAGGAATAACTATGGCTACACCTTC.

CDR3 nucleotides: TGTGCCAGCAGCAGGACCGCGGGGACTGAAGCTTTCTTT. Its protein product is CASSRTAGTEAFF. The V gene is TRBV9, the J gene TRBJ1-1; no definite D call. V dropped 4 bases and J dropped 5 bases, with 12 bases sitting between them. The CDR3 extends over 13 amino acids. The germline V gene has CDR1 SGDLS and CDR2 YYNGEE.

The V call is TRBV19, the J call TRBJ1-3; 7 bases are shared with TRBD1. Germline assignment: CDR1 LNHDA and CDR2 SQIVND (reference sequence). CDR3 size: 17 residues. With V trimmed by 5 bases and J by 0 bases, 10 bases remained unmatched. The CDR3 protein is CASSWTGTLFSGNTIYF. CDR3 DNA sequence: TGTGCCAGTAGTTGGACAGGAACCCTATTCTCTGGAAACACCATATATTTT.

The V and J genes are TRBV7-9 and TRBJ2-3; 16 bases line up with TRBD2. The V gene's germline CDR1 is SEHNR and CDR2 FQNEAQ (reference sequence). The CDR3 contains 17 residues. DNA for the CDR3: TGTGCGGCGGGACTAGCGGGGGGGCGTTTATCCGCAGATACGCAGTATTTT. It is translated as CAAGLAGGRLSADTQYF.

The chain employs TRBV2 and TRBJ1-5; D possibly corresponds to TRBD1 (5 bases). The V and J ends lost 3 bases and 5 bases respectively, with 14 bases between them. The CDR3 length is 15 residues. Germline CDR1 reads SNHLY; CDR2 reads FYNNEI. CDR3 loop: CASSDDAGVDQPQHF. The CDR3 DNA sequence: TGTGCCAGCAGTGACGACGCGGGGGTTGATCAGCCCCAGCATTTT.

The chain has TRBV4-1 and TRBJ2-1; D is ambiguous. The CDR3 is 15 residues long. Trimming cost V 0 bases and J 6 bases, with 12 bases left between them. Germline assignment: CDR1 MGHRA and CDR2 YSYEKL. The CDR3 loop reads CASSQETVPLNEQFF. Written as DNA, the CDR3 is TGCGCCAGCAGCCAAGAAACGGTTCCCCTCAATGAGCAGTTCTTC.

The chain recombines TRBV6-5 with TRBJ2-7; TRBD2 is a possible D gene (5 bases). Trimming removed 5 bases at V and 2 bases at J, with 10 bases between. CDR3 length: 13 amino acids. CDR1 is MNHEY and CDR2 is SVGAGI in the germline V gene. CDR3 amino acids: CASSPGVAYEQYF. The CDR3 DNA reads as TGTGCCAGCAGTCCCGGGGTGGCCTACGAGCAGTACTTC.

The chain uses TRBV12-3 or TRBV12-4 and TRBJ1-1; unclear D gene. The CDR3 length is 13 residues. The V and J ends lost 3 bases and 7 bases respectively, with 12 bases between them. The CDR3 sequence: CASSFGVRFEAFF. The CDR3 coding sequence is TGTGCCAGCAGTTTCGGCGTCAGGTTTGAAGCTTTCTTT.

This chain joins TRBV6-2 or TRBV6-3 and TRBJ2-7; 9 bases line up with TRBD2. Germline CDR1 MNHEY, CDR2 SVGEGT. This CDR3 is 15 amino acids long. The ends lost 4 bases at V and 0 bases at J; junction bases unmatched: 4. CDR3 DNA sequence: TGTGCCAGCAGTTTGAGCGGGGGGCACTCCTACGAGCAGTACTTC. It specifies CASSLSGGHSYEQYF.

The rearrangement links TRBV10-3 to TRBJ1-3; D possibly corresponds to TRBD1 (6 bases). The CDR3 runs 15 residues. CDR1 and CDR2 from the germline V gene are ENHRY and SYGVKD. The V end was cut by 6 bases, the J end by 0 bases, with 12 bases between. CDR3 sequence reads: CAISKGGGSGNTIYF. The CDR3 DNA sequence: TGTGCCATCAGCAAAGGGGGGGGCTCTGGAAACACCATATATTTT.

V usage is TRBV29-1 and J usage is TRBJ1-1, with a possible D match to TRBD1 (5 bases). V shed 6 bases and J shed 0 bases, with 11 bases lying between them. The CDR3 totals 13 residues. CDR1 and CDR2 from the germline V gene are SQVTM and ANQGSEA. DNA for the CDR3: TGCAGCGTAGCGGGGACCTTGAACACTGAAGCTTTCTTT. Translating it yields CSVAGTLNTEAFF. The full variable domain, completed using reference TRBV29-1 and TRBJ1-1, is SAVISQKPSRDICQRGTSLTIQCQVDSQVTMMFWYRQQPGQSLTLIATANQGSEATYESGFVIDKFPISRPNLTFSTLTVSNMSPEDSSIYLCSVAGTLNTEAFFGQGTRLTVV.

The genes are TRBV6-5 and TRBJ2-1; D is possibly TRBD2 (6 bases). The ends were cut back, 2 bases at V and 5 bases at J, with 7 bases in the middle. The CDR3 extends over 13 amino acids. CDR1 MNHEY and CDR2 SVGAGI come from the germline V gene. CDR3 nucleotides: TGTGCCAGCAGTTACGAGCGGGACAATGAGCAGTTCTTC. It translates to CASSYERDNEQFF.

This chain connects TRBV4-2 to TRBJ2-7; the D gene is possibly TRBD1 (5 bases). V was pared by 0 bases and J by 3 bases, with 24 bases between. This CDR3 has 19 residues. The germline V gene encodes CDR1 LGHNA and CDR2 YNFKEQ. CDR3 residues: CASSQEGLTNRNSHYEQYF. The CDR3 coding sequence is TGTGCCAGCAGCCAAGAGGGGCTAACGAACCGTAACAGCCACTACGAGCAGTACTTC.

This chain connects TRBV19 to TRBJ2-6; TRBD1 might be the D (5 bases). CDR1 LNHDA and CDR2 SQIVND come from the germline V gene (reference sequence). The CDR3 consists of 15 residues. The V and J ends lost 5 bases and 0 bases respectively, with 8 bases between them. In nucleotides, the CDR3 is TGTGCCAGTAGTGTCGACAGCTCTGGGGCCAACGTCCTGACTTTC. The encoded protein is CASSVDSSGANVLTF.

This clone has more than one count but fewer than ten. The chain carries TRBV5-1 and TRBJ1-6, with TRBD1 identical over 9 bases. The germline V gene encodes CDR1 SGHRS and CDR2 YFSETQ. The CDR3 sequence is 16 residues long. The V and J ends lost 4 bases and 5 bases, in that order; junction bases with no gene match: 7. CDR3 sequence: CASSADRGFNNSPLHF. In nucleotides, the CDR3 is TGCGCCAGCAGCGCGGACAGGGGTTTCAATAATTCACCCCTCCACTTT.

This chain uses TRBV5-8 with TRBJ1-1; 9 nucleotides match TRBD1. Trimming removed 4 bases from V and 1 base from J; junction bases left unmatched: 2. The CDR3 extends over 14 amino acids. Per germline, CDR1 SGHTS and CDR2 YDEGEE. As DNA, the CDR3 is TGTGCCAGCAGCGCGACAGGGGGGAACACTGAAGCTTTCTTT. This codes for CASSATGGNTEAFF.